What follows are 9 T cell receptor beta chains derived from one specimen sequenced in a study of shared clonotypes between healthy human individuals (dated by TCRdb to 2018 to 2020). Receptors were amplified or captured by the immunoSEQ multiplex PCR assay. The clones in this table, taken by TCRdb from immuneACCESS, are in-frame only. Not every clone is retained; where verified, under half of the shortfall comes from an unresolved V gene, and the cause of the rest is unknown. In this sample the table shows about 500,000 clones, 75% to 80% of which occur a single time. More than 10% of the sample lies in the top ten. The sample consisted of PBMCs. The receptors were gathered from a woman aged 40 to 55 in good health. Some clones in this sample may be carry-over from other donors' samples.

The genes are TRBV4-2 and TRBJ2-1; D is possibly TRBD2 (6 bases). The V end was cut by 0 bases, the J end by 3 bases, with 9 bases between. Per the germline V gene, CDR1 is LGHNA and CDR2 is YNFKEQ. The CDR3 runs 15 residues. The CDR3 DNA reads TGTGCCAGCAGCCAAGATTCTAGCGACTACAATGAGCAGTTCTTC. Translation gives CASSQDSSDYNEQFF.

This clone was observed many times. CDR3 sequence reads: CASSLLRPSTDTQYF. CDR3 nucleotide sequence: TGCGCCAGCAGCTTGTTGCGGCCAAGCACAGATACGCAGTATTTT. This rearrangement joins TRBV5-1 to TRBJ2-3; D gene ambiguous. Trimming left V 1 base short and J 0 bases short, with 9 bases between. Germline CDR1 reads SGHRS; CDR2 reads YFSETQ. The CDR3 contains 15 residues.

The genes are TRBV30 and TRBJ2-7, with TRBD1 identical over 7 bases. Germline values: CDR1 GTSNPN, CDR2 SVGIG (reference sequence). This CDR3 region has 12 residues. With 8 bases clipped from V and 2 bases from J, the junction kept 6 bases outside the gene matches. The CDR3 bases are TGTGCCGCCAGAGGGGGCCCCTACGAGCAGTACTTC. Protein sequence: CAARGGPYEQYF.

This clone has ten or more counts. J is TRBJ1-4 and V is TRBV2; no clear D gene. Trimming cost V 1 base and J 8 bases, with 14 bases left between them. Germline V gene lookup returns CDR1 SNHLY and CDR2 FYNNEI. The CDR3 length is 15 residues. For the CDR3, the DNA is TGTGCCAGCAGTGAAGGAGCAGGTGCTTGGGAAAAACTGTTTTTT. This codes for CASSEGAGAWEKLFF. The whole variable domain, filled in from reference TRBV2 and TRBJ1-4, reads EPEVTQTPSHQVTQMGQEVILRCVPISNHLYFYWYRQILGQKVEFLVSFYNNEISEKSEIFDDQFSVERPDGSNFTLKIRSTKLEDSAMYFCASSEGAGAWEKLFFGSGTQLSVL.

Concerning this clone: A much larger clone differs from this one at a single base, so this may be a read error. The V and J genes are TRBV6-1 and TRBJ2-5, with D perhaps given as TRBD1 or TRBD2 (5 bases each). Judging by the DNA end, TRBJ2-7 fits better; the J call may be wrong. In germline, CDR1 is MNHNS, CDR2 SASEGT. This CDR3 comprises 15 residues. The CDR3 region is CASRLRGPGLGEQYF. The CDR3 region has the DNA TGTGCCAGCAGGCTTCGAGGACCGGGGCTCGGCGAGCAGTACTTC.

This clone was detected once. The chain combines TRBV18 with TRBJ2-4; either TRBD1 or TRBD2 may fit D (6 bases each). The V end was cut by 1 base, the J end by 10 bases, with 11 bases between. The CDR3 length is 13 residues. Germline V gene lookup returns CDR1 KGHSH and CDR2 LQKENI. In DNA, the CDR3 is TGTGCCAGCTCACCACTACAGGGAGGTATTCAGTACTTC. Its translation: CASSPLQGGIQYF. Filled out from reference TRBV18 and TRBJ2-4, the complete variable domain reads NAGVMQNPRHLVRRRGQEARLRCSPMKGHSHVYWYRQLPEEGLKFMVYLQKENIIDESGMPKERFSAEFPKEGPSILRIQQVVRGDSAAYFCASSPLQGGIQYFGAGTRLSVL.

This chain uses TRBV5-1 with TRBJ1-3, with D uncertain. Germline CDR1 is SGHRS and CDR2 is YFSETQ. This CDR3 contains 14 residues. Trimming pared 0 bases from V and 0 bases from J, leaving 4 bases between. CDR3 amino acids: CASSLGVSGNTIYF. In nucleotides, the CDR3 is TGCGCCAGCAGCTTGGGTGTCTCTGGAAACACCATATATTTT. The full variable domain, in which reference TRBV5-1 and TRBJ1-3 provide the parts outside the CDR3, is KAGVTQTPRYLIKTRGQQVTLSCSPISGHRSVSWYQQTPGQGLQFLFEYFSETQRNKGNFPGRFSGRQFSNSRSEMNVSTLELGDSALYLCASSLGVSGNTIYFGEGSWLTVV.

To note about this clone: Just one base apart from a much larger clone, this may be a read error. The chain combines TRBV6-5 with TRBJ2-5, with 8 bases fitting TRBD2. The V gene end was trimmed by 8 bases and the J gene end by 7 bases; junction bases not matched to a gene: 12. Germline values: CDR1 MNHEY, CDR2 SVGAGI. The CDR3 totals 14 residues. CDR3 sequence (DNA): TGTGCCAGCGGTTTTAGCGGGGAGGGGGTGACCCAGTACTTC. This codes for CASGFSGEGVTQYF.

The rearrangement links TRBV5-4 to TRBJ1-4; possibly TRBD1 for D (6 bases). This CDR3 spans 14 amino acids. Germline V lookup: CDR1 SGHNT, CDR2 YYREEE (reference sequence). With 4 bases removed from V and 4 bases from J, the gap between germline ends came to 11 bases. The CDR3 sequence is CASSQWGLNEKLFF. The CDR3 region has the DNA TGTGCCAGCAGCCAGTGGGGGCTTAATGAAAAACTGTTTTTT.